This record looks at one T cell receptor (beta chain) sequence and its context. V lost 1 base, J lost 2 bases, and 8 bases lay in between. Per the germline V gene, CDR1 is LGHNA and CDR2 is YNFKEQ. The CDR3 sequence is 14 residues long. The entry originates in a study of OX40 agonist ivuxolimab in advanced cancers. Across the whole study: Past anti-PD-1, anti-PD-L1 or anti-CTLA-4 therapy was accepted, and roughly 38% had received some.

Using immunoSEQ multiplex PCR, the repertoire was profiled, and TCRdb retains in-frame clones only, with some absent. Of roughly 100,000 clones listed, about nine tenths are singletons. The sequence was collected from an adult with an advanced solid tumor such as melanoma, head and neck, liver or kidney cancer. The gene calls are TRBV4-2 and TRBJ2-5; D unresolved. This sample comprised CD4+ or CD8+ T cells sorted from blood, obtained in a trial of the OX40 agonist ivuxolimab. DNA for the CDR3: TGTGCCAGCAGCCAAGGACCGACACAAGAGACCCAGTACTTC. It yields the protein CASSQGPTQETQYF.